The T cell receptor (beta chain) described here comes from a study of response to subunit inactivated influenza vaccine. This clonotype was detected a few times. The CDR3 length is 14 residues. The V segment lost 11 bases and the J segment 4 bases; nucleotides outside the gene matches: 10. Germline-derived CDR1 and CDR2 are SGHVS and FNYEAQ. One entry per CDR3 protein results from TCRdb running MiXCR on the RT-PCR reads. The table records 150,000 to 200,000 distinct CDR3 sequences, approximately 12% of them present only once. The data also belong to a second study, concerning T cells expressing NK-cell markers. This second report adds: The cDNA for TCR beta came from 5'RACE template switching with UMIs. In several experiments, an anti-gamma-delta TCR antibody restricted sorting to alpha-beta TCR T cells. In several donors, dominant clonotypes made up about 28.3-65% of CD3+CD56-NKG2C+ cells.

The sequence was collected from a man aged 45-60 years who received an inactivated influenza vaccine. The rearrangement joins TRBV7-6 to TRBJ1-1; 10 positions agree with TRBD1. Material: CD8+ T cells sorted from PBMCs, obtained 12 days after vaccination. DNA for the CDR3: TGTGCCGGGGGGACAGGGGCTCTAGCCACTGAAGCTTTCTTT. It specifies CAGGTGALATEAFF.